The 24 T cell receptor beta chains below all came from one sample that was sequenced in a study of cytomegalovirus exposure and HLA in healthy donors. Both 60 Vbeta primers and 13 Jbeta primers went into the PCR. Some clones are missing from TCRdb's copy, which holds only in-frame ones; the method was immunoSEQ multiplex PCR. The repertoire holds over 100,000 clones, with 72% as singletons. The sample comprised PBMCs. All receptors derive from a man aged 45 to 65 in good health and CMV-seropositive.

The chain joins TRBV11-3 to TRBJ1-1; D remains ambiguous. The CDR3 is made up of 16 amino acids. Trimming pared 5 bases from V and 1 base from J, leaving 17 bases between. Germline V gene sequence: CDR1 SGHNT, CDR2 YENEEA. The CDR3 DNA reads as TGTGCCAGCAGCGCACTAGGTCGCCGCCGGAACACTGAAGCTTTCTTT. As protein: CASSALGRRRNTEAFF.

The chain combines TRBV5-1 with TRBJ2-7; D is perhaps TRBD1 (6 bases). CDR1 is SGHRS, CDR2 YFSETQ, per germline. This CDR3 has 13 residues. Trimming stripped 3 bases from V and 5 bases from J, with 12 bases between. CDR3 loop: CASSSRGFDEQYF. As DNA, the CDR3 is TGCGCCAGCAGCTCCAGGGGATTCGACGAGCAGTACTTC.

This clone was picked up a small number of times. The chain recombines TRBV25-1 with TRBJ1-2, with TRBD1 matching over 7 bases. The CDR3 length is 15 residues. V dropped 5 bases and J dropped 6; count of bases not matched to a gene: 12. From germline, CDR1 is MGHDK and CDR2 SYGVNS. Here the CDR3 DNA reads TGTGCCAGCAGTCGCGCCGAGGGGGCGGTGGATGGCTACACCTTC. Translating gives CASSRAEGAVDGYTF.

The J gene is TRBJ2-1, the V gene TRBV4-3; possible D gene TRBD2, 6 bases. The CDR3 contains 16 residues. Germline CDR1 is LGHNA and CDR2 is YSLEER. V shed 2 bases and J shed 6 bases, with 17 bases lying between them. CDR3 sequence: CASSQFSGVFRNEQFF. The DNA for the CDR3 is TGCGCCAGCAGCCAATTTTCGGGAGTCTTTCGCAATGAGCAGTTCTTC.

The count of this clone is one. DNA of the CDR3: TGTGCCAGCAGCTTCCGAACGACAGGATCAAATGAGCAGTTCTTC. Amino acid sequence: CASSFRTTGSNEQFF. This chain uses TRBV7-9 with TRBJ2-1, with a weak D call TRBD1 (6 bases). The CDR3 is made up of 15 amino acids. The V gene lost 3 bases and the J gene lost 7 bases, with 16 bases spanning the gap. Germline V CDR1 and CDR2: SEHNR, FQNEAQ (reference sequence).

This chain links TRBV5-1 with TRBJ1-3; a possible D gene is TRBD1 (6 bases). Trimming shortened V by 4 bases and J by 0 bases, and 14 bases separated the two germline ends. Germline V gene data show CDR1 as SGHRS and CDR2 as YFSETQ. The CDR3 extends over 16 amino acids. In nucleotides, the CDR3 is TGCGCCAGCAGCCTCGAGGGACAAAACTCTGGAAACACCATATATTTT. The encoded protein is CASSLEGQNSGNTIYF.

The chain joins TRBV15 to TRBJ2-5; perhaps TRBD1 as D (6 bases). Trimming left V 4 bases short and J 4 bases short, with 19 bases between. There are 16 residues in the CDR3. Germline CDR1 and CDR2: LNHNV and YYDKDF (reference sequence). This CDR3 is CATSNSAVGAGETQYF. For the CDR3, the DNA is TGTGCCACCAGCAACTCCGCCGTGGGGGCGGGAGAGACCCAGTACTTC.

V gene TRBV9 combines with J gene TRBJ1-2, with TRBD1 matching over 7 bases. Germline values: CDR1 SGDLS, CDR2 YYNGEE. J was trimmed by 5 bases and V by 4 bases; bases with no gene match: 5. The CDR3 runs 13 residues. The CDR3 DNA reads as TGTGCCAGCAGCCGGGACAGAATATATGGCTACACCTTC. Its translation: CASSRDRIYGYTF.

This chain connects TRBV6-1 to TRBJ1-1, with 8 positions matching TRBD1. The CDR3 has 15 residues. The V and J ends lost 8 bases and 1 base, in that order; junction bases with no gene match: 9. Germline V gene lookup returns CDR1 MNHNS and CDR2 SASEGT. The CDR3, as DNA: TGTGCCAGCCCGAGGGGACAGGCGCGGAACACTGAAGCTTTCTTT. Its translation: CASPRGQARNTEAFF.

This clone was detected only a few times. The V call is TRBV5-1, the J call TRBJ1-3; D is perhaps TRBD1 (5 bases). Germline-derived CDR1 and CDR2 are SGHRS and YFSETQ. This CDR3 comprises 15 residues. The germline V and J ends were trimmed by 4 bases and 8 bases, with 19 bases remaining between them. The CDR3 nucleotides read TGCGCCAGCAGCGGAACAGGCCCCGAGTCGGACACCATATATTTT. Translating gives CASSGTGPESDTIYF.

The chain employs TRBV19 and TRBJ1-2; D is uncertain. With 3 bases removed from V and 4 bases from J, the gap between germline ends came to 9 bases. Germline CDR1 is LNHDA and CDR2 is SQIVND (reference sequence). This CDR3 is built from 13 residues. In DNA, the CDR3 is TGTGCCAGTAGTATCCGACACAGCTATGGCTACACCTTC. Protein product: CASSIRHSYGYTF.

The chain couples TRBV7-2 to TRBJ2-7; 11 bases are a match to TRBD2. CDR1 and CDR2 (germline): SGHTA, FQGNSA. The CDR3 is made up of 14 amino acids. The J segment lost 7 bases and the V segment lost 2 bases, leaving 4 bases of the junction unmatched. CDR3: CASSLTSGSEEQYF. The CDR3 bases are TGTGCCAGCAGCTTAACTAGCGGGAGTGAAGAGCAGTACTTC.

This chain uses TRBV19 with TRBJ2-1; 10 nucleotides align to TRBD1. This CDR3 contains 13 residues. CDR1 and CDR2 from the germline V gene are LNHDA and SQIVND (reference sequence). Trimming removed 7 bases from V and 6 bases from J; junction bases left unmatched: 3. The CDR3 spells CASTDRGRNEQFF. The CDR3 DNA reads TGTGCCAGTACCGACAGGGGGCGCAATGAGCAGTTCTTC. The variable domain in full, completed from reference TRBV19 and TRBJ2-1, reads DGGITQSPKYLFRKEGQNVTLSCEQNLNHDAMYWYRQDPGQGLRLIYYSQIVNDFQKGDIAEGYSVSREKKESFPLTVTSAQKNPTAFYLCASTDRGRNEQFFGPGTRLTVL.

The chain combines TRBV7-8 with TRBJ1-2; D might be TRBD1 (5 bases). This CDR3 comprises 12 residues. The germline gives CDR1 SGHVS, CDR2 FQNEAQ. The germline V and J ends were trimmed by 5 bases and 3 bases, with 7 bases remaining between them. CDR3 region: CASSQGYYGYTF. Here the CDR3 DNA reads TGTGCCAGCAGCCAGGGATACTATGGCTACACCTTC. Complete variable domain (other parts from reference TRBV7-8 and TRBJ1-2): GAGVSQSPRYKVAKRGQDVALRCDPISGHVSLFWYQQALGQGPEFLTYFQNEAQLDKSGLPSDRFFAERPEGSVSTLKIQRTQQEDSAVYLCASSQGYYGYTFGSGTRLTVV.

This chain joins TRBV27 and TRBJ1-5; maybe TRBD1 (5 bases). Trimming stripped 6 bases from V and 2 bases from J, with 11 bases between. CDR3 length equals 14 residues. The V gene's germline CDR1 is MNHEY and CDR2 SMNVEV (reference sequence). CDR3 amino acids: CASSLRVGNQPQHF. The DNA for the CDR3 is TGTGCCAGCAGCCTCAGGGTTGGCAATCAGCCCCAGCATTTT.

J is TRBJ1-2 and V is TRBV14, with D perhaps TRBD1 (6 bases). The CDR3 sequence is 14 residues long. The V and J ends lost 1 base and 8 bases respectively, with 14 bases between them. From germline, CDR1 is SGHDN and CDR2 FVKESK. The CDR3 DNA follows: TGTGCCAGCAGCCAAGTAACAGGGAGAGGCGGCTACACCTTC. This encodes CASSQVTGRGGYTF.

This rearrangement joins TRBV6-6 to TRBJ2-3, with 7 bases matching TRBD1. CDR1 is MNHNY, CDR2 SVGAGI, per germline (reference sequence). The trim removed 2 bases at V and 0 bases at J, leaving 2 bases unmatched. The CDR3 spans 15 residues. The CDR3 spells CASSYARGSTDTQYF. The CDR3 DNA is TGTGCCAGCAGTTACGCCAGGGGGAGCACAGATACGCAGTATTTT.

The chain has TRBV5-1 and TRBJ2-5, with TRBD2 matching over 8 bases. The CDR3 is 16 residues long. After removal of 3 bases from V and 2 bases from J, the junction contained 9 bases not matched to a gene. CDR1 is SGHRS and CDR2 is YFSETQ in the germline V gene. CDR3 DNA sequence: TGCGCCAGCAGCTCGAGGGGTAGCGGGGTTCAAGAGACCCAGTACTTC. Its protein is CASSSRGSGVQETQYF.

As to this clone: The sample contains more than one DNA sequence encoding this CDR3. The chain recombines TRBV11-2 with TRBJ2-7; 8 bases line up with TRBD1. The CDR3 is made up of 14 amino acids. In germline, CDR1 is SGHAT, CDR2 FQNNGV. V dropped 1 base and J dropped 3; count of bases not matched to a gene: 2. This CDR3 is CASSLATGGYEQYF. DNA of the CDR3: TGTGCCAGCAGCTTAGCAACAGGGGGCTACGAGCAGTACTTC. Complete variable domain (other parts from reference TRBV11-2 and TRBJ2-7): EAGVAQSPRYKIIEKRQSVAFWCNPISGHATLYWYQQILGQGPKLLIQFQNNGVVDDSQLPKDRFSAERLKGVDSTLKIQPAKLEDSAVYLCASSLATGGYEQYFGPGTRLTVT.

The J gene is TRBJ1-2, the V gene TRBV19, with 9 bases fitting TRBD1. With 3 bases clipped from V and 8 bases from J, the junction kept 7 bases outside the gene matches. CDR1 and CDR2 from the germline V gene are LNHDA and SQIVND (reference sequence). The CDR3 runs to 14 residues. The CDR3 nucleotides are TGTGCCAGTAGTATCTGGGGAACAGGGGGCGGCTACACCTTC. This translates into CASSIWGTGGGYTF.

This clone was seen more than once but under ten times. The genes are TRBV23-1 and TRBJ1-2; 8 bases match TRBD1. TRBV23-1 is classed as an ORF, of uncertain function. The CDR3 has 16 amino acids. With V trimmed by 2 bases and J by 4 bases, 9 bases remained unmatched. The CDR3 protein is CASSQGRRTGSYGYTF. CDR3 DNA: TGCGCCAGCAGTCAAGGGAGAAGGACAGGGAGCTATGGCTACACCTTC.

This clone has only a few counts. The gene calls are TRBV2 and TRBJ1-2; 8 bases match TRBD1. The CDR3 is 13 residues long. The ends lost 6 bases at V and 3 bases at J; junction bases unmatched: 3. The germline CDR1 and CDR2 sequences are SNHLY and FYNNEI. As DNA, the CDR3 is TGTGCCAGCAGCTTACAGGGGGACTATGGCTACACCTTC. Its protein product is CASSLQGDYGYTF.

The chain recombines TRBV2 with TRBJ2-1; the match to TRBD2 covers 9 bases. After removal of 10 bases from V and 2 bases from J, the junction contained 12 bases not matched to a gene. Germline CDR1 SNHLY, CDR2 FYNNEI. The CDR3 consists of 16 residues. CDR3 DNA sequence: TGTGCCATCGGGGGGCTAGCGGGGCGTACCTACAATGAGCAGTTCTTC. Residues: CAIGGLAGRTYNEQFF.

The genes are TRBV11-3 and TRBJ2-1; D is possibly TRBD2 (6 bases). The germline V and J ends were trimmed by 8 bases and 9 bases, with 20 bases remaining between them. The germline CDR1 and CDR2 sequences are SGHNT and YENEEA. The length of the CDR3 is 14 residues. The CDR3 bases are TGTGCCAGCGGAGGCGGCGGGACTTTAAGTGAGCAGTTCTTC. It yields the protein CASGGGGTLSEQFF.